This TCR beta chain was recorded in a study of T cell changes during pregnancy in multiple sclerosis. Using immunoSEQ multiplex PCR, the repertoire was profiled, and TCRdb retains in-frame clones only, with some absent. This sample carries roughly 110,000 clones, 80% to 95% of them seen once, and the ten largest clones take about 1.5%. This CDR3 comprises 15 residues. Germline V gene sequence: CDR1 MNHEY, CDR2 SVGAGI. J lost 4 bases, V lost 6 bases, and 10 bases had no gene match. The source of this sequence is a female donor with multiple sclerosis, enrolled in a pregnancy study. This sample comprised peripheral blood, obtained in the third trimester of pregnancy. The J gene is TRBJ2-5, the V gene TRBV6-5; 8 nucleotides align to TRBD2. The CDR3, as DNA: TGTGCCAGCAGGGGTACTAGCGGTTCGTTAGAGACCCAGTACTTC. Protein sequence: CASRGTSGSLETQYF.